This TCR beta chain was found in a study of shared clonotypes between healthy human individuals. Study-wide results and limits: Investigators expected sequencing depth to affect clonotype sharing among donors.

This CDR3 is 14 amino acids long. The germline V and J ends were trimmed by 7 bases and 5 bases, with 18 bases remaining between them. From germline, CDR1 is MNHNY and CDR2 SVGAGI (reference sequence). It was at deep level that the assay was run. Source study methods: Filtering was not the same, since immunoSEQ gave junction-only sequences without quality scores. Some clones are missing from TCRdb's copy, which holds only in-frame ones; the method was immunoSEQ multiplex PCR. That table gives V, J and clone size, and the DNA gave D and trimming. The sample records about 490,000 clones, about 79% being singletons. This clone was seen a single time. As yet, its antigen is unknown. Everyone who donated was a Caucasian adult who lived in Nashville, Tennessee.

This chain links TRBV6-6 with TRBJ2-7; weak D call: TRBD2 (6 bases). Sequenced sample: PBMCs. The receptor comes from a woman aged 40 to 50 in good health. Some clones in this sample may be carry-over from other donors' samples. The CDR3 loop is CASNPRDSGDEQYF. The CDR3 region has the DNA TGTGCCAGCAACCCCCGGGATTCGGGGGACGAGCAGTACTTC.